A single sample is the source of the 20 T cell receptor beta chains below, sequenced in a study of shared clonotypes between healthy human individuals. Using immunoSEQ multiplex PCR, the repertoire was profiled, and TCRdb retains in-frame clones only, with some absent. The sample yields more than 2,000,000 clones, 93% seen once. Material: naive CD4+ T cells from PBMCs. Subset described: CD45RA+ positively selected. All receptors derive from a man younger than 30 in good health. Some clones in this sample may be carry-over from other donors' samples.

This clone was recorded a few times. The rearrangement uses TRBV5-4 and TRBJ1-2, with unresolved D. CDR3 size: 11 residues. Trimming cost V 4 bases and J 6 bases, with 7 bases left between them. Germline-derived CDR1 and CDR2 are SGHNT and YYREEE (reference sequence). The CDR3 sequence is CASSPGDGYTF. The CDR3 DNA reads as TGTGCCAGCAGCCCAGGAGATGGCTACACCTTC.

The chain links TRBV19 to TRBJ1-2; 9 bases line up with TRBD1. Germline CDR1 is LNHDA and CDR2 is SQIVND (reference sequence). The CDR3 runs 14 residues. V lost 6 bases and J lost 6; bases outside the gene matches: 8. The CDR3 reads CASRPGTGWDGYTF. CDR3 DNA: TGTGCCAGTAGACCCGGGACAGGGTGGGATGGCTACACCTTC.

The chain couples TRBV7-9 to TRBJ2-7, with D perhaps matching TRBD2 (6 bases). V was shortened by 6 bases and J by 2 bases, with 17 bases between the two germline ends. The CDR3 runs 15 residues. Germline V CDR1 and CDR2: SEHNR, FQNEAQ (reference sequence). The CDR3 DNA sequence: TGTGCCAGCAGTCTCCGGGGGACCTCCACCTACGAGCAGTACTTC. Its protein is CASSLRGTSTYEQYF.

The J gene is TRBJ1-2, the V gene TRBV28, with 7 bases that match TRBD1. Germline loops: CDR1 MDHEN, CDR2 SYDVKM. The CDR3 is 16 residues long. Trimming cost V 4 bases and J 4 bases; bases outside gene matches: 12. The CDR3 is CASSSGGQVQSYGYTF. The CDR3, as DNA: TGTGCCAGCAGTTCTGGCGGACAGGTTCAATCCTATGGCTACACCTTC.

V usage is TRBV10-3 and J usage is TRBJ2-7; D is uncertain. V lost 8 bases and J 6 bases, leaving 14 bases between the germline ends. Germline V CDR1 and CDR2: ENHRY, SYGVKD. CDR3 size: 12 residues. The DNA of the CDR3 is TGTGCCATCGGGCAGCCGGACGGCGAGCAGTACTTC. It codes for CAIGQPDGEQYF.

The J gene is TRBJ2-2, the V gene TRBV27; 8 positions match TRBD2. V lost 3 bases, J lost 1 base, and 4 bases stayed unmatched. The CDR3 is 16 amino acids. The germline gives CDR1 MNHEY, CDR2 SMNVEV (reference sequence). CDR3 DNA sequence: TGTGCCAGCAGTTTTTTAGCGGGATGGAACACCGGGGAGCTGTTTTTT. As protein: CASSFLAGWNTGELFF.

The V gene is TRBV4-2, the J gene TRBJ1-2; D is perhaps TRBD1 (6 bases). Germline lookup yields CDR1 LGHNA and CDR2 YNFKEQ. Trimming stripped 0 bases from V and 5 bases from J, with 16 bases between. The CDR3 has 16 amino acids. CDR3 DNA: TGTGCCAGCAGCCAAGACCTGGGGGGCTCAGGGTATGGCTACACCTTC. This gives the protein CASSQDLGGSGYGYTF.

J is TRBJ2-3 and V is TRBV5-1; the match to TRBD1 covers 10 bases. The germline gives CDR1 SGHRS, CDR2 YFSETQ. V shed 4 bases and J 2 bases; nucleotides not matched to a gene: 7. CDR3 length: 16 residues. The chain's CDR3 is CASSRIGTGDTDTQYF. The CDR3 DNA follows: TGCGCCAGCAGCCGAATAGGGACAGGGGACACAGATACGCAGTATTTT.

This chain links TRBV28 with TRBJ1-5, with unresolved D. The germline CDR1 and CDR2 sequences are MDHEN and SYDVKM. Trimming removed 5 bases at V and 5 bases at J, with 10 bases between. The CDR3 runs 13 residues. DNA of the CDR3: TGTGCCAGCAGTCCGGGATGGGATCAGCCCCAGCATTTT. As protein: CASSPGWDQPQHF.

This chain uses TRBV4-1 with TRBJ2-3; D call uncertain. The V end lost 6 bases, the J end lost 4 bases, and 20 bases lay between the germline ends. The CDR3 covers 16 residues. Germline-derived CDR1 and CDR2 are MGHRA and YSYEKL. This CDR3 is CASRDPGRSGSDTQYF. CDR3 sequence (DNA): TGCGCCAGCAGGGATCCAGGACGATCCGGGTCAGATACGCAGTATTTT.

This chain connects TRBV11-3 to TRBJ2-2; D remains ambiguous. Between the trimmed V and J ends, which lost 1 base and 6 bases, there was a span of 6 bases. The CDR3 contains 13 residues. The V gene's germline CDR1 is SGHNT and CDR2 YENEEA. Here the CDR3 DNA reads TGTGCCAGCAGCTTAGTTGAGGCCGGGGAGCTGTTTTTT. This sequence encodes CASSLVEAGELFF.

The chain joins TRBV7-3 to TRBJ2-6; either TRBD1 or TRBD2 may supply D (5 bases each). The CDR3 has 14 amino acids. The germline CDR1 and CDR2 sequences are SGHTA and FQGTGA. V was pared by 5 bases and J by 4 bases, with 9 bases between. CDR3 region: CASSPRGGANVLTF. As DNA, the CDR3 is TGTGCCAGCAGCCCCCGGGGCGGGGCCAACGTCCTGACTTTC. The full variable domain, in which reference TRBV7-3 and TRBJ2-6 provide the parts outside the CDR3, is GAGVSQTPSNKVTEKGKYVELRCDPISGHTALYWYRQSLGQGPEFLIYFQGTGAADDSGLPNDRFFAVRPEGSVSTLKIQRTERGDSAVYLCASSPRGGANVLTFGAGSRLTVL.

The CDR3 loop reads CASSINSGSSYNEQFF. CDR3 coding DNA: TGTGCCAGTAGTATTAATAGCGGTAGCTCCTACAATGAGCAGTTCTTC. V and J are TRBV19 and TRBJ2-1, with D maybe TRBD2 (6 bases). V lost 3 bases, J lost 0 bases, and 12 bases lay in between. CDR1 LNHDA and CDR2 SQIVND come from the germline V gene (reference sequence). CDR3 length: 16 amino acids.

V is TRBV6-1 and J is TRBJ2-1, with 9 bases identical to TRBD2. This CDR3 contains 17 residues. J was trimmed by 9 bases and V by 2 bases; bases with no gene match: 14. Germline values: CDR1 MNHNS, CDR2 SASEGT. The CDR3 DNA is TGTGCCAGCAGTGAACTTGGGGTCGTCGATAGCGGGAGTGAGCAGTTCTTC. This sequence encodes CASSELGVVDSGSEQFF.

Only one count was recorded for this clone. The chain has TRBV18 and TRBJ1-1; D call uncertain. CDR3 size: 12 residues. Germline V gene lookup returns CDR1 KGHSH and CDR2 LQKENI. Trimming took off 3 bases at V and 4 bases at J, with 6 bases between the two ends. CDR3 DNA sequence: TGTGCCAGCTCACCGCAGCCCACTGAAGCTTTCTTT. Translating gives CASSPQPTEAFF.

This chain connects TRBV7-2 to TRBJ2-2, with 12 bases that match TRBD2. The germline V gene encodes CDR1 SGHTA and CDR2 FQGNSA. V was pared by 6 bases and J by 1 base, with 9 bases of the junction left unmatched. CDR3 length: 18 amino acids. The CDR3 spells CASRHGLAGSKNTGELFF. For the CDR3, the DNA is TGTGCCAGCAGGCACGGACTAGCGGGAAGTAAGAACACCGGGGAGCTGTTTTTT.

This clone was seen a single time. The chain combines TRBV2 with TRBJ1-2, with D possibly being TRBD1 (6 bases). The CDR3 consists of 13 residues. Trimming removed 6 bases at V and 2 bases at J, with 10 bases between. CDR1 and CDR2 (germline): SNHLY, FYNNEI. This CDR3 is CASSQTGNYGYTF. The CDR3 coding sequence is TGTGCCAGCAGCCAAACAGGGAACTATGGCTACACCTTC.

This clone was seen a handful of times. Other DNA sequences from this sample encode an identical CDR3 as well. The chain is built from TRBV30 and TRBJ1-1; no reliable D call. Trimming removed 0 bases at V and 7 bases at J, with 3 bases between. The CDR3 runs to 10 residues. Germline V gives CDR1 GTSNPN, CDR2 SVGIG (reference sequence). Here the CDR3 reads CAWSVGEAFF. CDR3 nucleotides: TGTGCCTGGAGTGTGGGTGAAGCTTTCTTT.

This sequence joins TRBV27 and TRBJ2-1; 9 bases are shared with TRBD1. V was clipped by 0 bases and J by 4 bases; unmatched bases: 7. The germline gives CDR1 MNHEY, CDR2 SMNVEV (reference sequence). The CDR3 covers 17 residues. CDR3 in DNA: TGTGCCAGCAGTTTATCGATCAGGGACAGGGATTACAATGAGCAGTTCTTC. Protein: CASSLSIRDRDYNEQFF.

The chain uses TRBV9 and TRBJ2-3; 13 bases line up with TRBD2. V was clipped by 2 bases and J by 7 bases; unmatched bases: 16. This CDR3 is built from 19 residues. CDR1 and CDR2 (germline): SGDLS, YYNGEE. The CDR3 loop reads CASSVFTPGTSGVPNTQYF. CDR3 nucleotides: TGTGCCAGCAGCGTTTTCACTCCCGGGACTAGCGGGGTACCAAATACGCAGTATTTT.